This T cell receptor beta chain was identified in a study of cytomegalovirus exposure and HLA in healthy donors. Study-wide context: Genotyping showed around 80% of 350 to 400 donors falling in the Caucasian-associated ancestry cluster.

The CDR3 consists of 15 residues. Germline V lookup: CDR1 SGHRS, CDR2 YFSETQ. The V segment lost 3 bases and the J segment 0 bases; nucleotides outside the gene matches: 5. Primers included in the PCR were 60 Vbeta and 13 Jbeta primers. Produced via immunoSEQ multiplex PCR; TCRdb's table is partial and in-frame only. The sample has approximately 110,000 clones, about 12% seen once. Study-level findings and limits: Later genetic work tied a missense DCLRE1C variant to beta-chain V and J trimming. Cytomegalovirus status was reportedly diagnosed by the classifier with high sensitivity and specificity.

This clone was observed a few times. Its antigen is not identified. Donors showed nominal health when sampled, although they likely had unrecorded immune exposures. The chain has TRBV5-1 and TRBJ1-2; 7 bases are shared with TRBD1. This sequence was found in a man aged 35 to 55 in good health and CMV-seropositive. The sequencing sample was made of PBMCs. CDR3 in DNA: TGCGCCAGCAGCTGGGGGACAGTCACTAACTATGGCTACACCTTC. It is translated as CASSWGTVTNYGYTF.